This T cell receptor beta chain was retrieved from a study of fetal regulatory T cell absence and autoimmunity (dated by TCRdb to 2017 to 2019). Turning to the overall study: Exocrine pancreas autoimmunity was observed in the IPEX patients in the absence of clinical diabetes. The investigation overall reported the following: Cord blood and pancreas had broadly similar TRB gene family usage, which resembled published neonatal and adult repertoires. Compared with cord blood, the pancreas TCR compartment showed significant oligoclonal enrichment, and some top clones were enriched more than 100-fold. The oligoclonal enrichment was interpreted as supporting antigen-driven autoimmunity in the pancreas before birth in IPEX syndrome.

On the immunoSEQ human TCRbeta survey platform, a two-step multiplex PCR amplified and barcoded the TCRbeta CDR3 regions. Libraries were sequenced on Illumina instruments, and IgH from the same samples was sequenced in parallel. For the original study's pipeline: To remove PCR and sequencing errors, raw reads were filtered against the IMGT V, D, J definitions and then binned using a nearest-neighbor algorithm. Clones were defined as identical nucleotide sequences, and differential abundance between tissues was assessed by per-clone Fisher exact tests with a pFDR threshold of p<0.01. Clones whose frequencies were too low for statistical inference were excluded by a minimum inclusion filter of 10 in either sample. Pairwise clonal comparisons used the immunoSEQ Analyzer, and gene family usage was assessed with IMGT tools. TCRdb stores this immuneACCESS table with in-frame sequences only. Part of the clones is absent; in the studies checked, under half of the shortfall reflects unresolved V genes, and no reason is known for the rest. V and J calls and clone size are those listed in that table; D and trimming were worked out from the DNA. The sample table records 95,000 or so clones; roughly 78% of these occur just once. The ten largest clones capture 2% of the sample.

For repertoire sequencing, genomic DNA was processed from frozen pancreas tissue. Genomic DNA, 2-3 ug, was extracted from umbilical cord blood or frozen pancreas using the DNeasy Blood and Tissue Kit. With regard to this clone: The specificity of this receptor is unknown. Per-nucleotide qualities are absent, and no much larger clonotype sits a single base away.

This TCR was sampled from a male donor with IPEX syndrome. The sequenced material came from pancreas tissue.

The nucleotide sequence is given as TGTGCCATCAAGGGGGAAGGGGAGACCCAGTACTTC. Its protein reads: CAIKGEGETQYF. The chain is encoded by TRBV10-3 joined to TRBJ2-5; possibly the D gene is TRBD1, per 6 matching bases. The V end loses 7 bases and the J end loses 5 bases, and a stretch of 11 bases separates them. Spanning cysteine to phenylalanine, the CDR3 consists of 12 amino acids. The CDR3 DNA has 36 bases and is translated from base 1. CDR1 ENHRY and CDR2 SYGVKD were looked up in the germline V gene.